This is a list of T cell receptor beta chains from one sample in a study of CD8+CD57+ T cells in acquired aplastic anemia. TCRdb reanalysed the reads using MiXCR and keeps one entry per CDR3 protein. The table includes about 71,000 distinct CDR3 sequences, around half detected once. The sequencing input was sorted CD4+, CD8+, or CD8+CD57+ T cells (not recorded which) from PBMCs. The receptors stem from a human donor in good health, serving as a control. Both conserved end residues are part of each CDR3. Fields, in order: V gene, clone size, D gene, J gene, CDR3 protein, CDR3 DNA. The D gene is left open where the match is weak. Not every row has a clone size; where given, it reads once, few, many or a size class.

>TRBV6-5|many|-|TRBJ2-7
CASSLIGTRGRSYEQYF
TGTGCCAGCAGTTTGATCGGGACAAGAGGAAGGTCCTACGAGCAGTACTTC
>TRBV4-1|many|TRBD1|TRBJ1-2
CASSQESMGQGRDGYTF
TGCGCCAGCAGCCAAGAGAGTATGGGACAGGGGAGAGATGGCTACACCTTC
>TRBV19|few|TRBD1|TRBJ2-5
CASSPGQGGWETQYF
TGTGCCAGCAGCCCAGGACAGGGAGGATGGGAGACCCAGTACTTC
>TRBV29-1|once|TRBD1|TRBJ2-5
CSVGQGQETQYF
TGCAGCGTTGGACAGGGGCAAGAGACCCAGTACTTC
>TRBV25-1|-|-|TRBJ1-6
CASSESGWNSPLHF
TGTGCCAGCAGTGAATCAGGGTGGAATTCACCCCTCCACTTT
>TRBV5-1|many|-|TRBJ2-1
CASSLGRQPSSYNEQFF
TGCGCCAGCAGCTTGGGTCGGCAACCGAGCTCCTACAATGAGCAGTTCTTC
>TRBV24-1|many|-|TRBJ2-3
CATSDPRDSTDTQYF
TGTGCCACCAGTGATCCCCGGGACAGCACAGATACGCAGTATTTT
>TRBV25-1|-|-|TRBJ1-4
CASSEYEKLFF
TGTGCCAGCAGTGAATATGAAAAACTGTTTTTT
>TRBV5-4|many|TRBD2|TRBJ2-2
CASSFGLAGYTGELFF
TGTGCCAGCAGCTTTGGACTAGCGGGATACACCGGGGAGCTGTTTTTT
>TRBV25-1|-|-|TRBJ1-2
CASSESWAGTYGYTF
TGTGCCAGCAGTGAATCCTGGGCAGGAACCTATGGCTACACCTTC
>TRBV9|-|-|TRBJ1-5
CASSVNSNQPQHF
TGTGCCAGCAGCGTAAATAGCAATCAGCCCCAGCATTTT